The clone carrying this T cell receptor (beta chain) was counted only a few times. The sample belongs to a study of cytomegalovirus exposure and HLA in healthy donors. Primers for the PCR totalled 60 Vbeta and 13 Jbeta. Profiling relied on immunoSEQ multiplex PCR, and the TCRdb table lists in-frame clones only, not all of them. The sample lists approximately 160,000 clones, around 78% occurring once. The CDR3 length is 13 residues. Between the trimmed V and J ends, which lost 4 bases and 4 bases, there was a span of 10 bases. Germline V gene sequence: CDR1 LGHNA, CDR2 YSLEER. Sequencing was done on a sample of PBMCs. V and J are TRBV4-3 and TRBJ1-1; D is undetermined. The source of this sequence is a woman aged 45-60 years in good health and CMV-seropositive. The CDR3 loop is CASSLTAGTEAFF. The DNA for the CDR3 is TGCGCCAGCAGCCTTACCGCGGGCACTGAAGCTTTCTTT.